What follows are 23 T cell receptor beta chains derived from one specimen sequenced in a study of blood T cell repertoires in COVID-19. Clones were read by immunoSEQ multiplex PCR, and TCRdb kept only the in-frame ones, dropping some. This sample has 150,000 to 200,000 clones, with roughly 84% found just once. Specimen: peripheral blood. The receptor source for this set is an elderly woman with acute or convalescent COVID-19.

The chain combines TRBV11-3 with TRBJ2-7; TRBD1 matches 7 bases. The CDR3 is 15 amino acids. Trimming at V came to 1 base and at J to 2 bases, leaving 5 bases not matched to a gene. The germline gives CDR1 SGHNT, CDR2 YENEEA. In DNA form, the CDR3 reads TGTGCCAGCAGCTTAGGACAGGGTGGCACCTACGAGCAGTACTTC. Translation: CASSLGQGGTYEQYF.

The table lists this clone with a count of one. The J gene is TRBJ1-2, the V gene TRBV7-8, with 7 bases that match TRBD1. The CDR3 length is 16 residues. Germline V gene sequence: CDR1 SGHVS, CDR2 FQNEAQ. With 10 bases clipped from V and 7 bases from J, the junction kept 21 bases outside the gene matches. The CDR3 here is CATTPTPSGTASGYTF. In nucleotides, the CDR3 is TGTGCCACCACCCCCACCCCCTCCGGGACAGCCTCTGGCTACACCTTC.

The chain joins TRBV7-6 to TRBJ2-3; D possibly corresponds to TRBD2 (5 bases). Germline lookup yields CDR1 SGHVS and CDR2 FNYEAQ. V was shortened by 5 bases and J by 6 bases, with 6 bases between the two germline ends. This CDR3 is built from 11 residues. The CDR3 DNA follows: TGTGCCAGCAGCGAGGGCGATACGCAGTATTTT. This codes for CASSEGDTQYF.

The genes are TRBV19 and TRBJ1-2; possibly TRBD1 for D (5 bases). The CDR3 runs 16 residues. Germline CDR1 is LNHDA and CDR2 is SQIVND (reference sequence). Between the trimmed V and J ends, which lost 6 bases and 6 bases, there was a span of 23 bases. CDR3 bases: TGTGCCAGTAGAGACCCCATCCCCTTAGGGGAGGATGGCTACACCTTC. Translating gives CASRDPIPLGEDGYTF.

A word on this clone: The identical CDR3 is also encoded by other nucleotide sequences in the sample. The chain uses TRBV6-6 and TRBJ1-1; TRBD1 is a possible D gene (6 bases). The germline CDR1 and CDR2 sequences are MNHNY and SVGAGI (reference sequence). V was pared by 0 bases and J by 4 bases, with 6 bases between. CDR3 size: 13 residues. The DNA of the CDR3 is TGTGCCAGCAGTTACTCAGGGGGCACTGAAGCTTTCTTT. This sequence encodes CASSYSGGTEAFF.

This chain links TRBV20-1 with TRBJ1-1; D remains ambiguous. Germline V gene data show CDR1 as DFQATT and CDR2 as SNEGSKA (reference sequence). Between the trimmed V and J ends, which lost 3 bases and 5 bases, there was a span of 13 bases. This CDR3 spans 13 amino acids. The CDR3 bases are TGCAGTGCTAGTCTCCGGGAAGGGACTGAAGCTTTCTTT. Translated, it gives CSASLREGTEAFF.

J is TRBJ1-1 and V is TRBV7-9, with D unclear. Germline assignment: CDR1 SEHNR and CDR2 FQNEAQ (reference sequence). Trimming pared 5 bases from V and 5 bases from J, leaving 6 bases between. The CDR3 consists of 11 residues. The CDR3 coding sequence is TGTGCCAGCAGCCTGAGAACTGAAGCTTTCTTT. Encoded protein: CASSLRTEAFF.

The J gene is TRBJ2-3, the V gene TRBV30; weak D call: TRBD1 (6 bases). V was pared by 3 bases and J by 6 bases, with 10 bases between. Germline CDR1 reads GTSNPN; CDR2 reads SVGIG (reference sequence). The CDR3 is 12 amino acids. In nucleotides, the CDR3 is TGTGCCTGGAGCGGGACAATGGATACGCAGTATTTT. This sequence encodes CAWSGTMDTQYF. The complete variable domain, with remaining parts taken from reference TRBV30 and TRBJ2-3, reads SQTIHQWPATLVQPVGSPLSLECTVEGTSNPNLYWYRQAAGRGLQLLFYSVGIGQISSEVPQNLSASRPQDRQFILSSKKLLLSDSGFYLCAWSGTMDTQYFGPGTRLTVL.

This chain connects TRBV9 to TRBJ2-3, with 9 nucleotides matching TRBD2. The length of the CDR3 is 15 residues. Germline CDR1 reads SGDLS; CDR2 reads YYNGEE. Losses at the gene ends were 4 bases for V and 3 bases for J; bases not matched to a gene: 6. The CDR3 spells CASSSAGGGTDTQYF. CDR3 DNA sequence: TGTGCCAGCAGCTCAGCGGGAGGAGGAACAGATACGCAGTATTTT.

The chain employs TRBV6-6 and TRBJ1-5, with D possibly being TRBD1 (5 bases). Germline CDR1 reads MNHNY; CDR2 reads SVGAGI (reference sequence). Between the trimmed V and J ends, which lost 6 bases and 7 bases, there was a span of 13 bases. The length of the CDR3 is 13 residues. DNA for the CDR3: TGTGCCAGCAGCCCCGGGGGGGACCAGCCCCAGCATTTT. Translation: CASSPGGDQPQHF.

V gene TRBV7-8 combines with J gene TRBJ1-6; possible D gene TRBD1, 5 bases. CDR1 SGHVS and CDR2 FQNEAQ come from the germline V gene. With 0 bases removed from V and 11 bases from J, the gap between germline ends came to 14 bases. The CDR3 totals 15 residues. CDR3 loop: CASSLASTPGTPLHF. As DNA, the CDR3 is TGTGCCAGCAGCTTAGCAAGTACACCAGGGACACCCCTCCACTTT.

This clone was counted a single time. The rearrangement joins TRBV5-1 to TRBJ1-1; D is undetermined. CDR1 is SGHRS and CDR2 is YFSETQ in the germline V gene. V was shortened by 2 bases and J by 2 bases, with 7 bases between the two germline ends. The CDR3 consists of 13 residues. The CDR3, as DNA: TGCGCCAGCAGCTTCCAGGCTAACACTGAAGCTTTCTTT. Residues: CASSFQANTEAFF.

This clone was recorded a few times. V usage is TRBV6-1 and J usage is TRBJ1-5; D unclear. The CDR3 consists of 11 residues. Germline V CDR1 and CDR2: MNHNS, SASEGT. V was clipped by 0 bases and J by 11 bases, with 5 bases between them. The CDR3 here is CASSEAAAQHF. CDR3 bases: TGTGCCAGCAGTGAAGCGGCAGCCCAGCATTTT.

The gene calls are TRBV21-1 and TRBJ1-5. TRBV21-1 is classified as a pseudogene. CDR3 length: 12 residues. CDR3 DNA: TGTGCCAGCAGCTTAAGCAATCAGCCCCAGCATTTT. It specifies CASSLSNQPQHF.

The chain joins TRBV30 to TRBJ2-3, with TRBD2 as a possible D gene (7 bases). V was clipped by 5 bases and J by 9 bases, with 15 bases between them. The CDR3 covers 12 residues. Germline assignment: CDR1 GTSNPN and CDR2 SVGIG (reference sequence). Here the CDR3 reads CAWGPGGQTQYF. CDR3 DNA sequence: TGTGCCTGGGGACCCGGGGGGCAAACGCAGTATTTT.

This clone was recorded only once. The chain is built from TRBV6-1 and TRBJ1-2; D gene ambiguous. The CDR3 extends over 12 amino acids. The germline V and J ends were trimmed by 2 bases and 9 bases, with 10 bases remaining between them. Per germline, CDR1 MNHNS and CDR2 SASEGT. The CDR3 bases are TGTGCCAGCAGTGAAATAGGGAGGCGCTACACCTTC. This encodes CASSEIGRRYTF.

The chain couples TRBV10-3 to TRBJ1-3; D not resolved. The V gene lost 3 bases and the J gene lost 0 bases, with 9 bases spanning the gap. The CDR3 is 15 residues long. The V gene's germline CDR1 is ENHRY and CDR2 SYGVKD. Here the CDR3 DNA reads TGTGCCATCAGTGATAGTGGAGCCTCTGGAAACACCATATATTTT. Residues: CAISDSGASGNTIYF.

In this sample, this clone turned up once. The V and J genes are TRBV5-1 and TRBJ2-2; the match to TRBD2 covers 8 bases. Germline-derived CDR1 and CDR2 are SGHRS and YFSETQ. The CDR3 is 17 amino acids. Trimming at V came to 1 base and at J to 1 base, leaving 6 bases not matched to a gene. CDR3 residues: CASSLKWLAGNTGELFF. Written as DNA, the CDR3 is TGCGCCAGCAGCTTGAAATGGCTAGCGGGGAACACCGGGGAGCTGTTTTTT.

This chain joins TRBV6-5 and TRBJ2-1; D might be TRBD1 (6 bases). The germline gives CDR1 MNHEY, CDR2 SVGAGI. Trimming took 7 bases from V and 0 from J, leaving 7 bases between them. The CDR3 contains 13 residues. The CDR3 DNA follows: TGTGCCAGCAAGGGGGTCTCCTACAATGAGCAGTTCTTC. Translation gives CASKGVSYNEQFF.

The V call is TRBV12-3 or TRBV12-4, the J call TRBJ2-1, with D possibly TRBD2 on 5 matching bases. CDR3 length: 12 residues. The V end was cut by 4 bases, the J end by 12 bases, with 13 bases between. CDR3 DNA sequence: TGTGCCAGCAGTTCAGCGACTATCTGGCAGTTCTTC. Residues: CASSSATIWQFF.

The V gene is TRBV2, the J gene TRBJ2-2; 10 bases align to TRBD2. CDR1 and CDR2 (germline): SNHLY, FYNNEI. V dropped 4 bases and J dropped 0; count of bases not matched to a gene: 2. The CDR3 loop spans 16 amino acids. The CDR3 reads CASSVLAGANTGELFF. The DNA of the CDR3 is TGTGCCAGCAGTGTCCTAGCGGGGGCGAACACCGGGGAGCTGTTTTTT.

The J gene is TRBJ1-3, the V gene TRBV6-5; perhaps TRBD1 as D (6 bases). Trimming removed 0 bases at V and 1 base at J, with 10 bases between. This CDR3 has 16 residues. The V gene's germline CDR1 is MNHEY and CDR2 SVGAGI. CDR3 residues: CASSYSRTVSGNTIYF. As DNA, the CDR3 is TGTGCCAGCAGTTACTCCCGGACAGTTTCTGGAAACACCATATATTTT.

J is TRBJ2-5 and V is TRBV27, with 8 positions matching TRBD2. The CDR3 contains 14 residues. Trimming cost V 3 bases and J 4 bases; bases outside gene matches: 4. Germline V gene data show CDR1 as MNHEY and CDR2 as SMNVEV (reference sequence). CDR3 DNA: TGTGCCAGCAGTTTTGCGGGGGGCCGAGAGACCCAGTACTTC. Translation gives CASSFAGGRETQYF.